The following is a T cell receptor beta chain sequence with its context. Antigen unknown. This sample is drawn from a study of T cell responses to AZD1222 COVID-19 vaccine. This CDR3 is built from 15 residues. Between the trimmed V and J ends, which lost 7 bases and 4 bases, there was a span of 17 bases. Germline V gene sequence: CDR1 MNHEY, CDR2 SVGAGI. General study points: Targets within unmutated variant regions were reportedly found for nearly half of spike-specific TCRs.

The assay was immunoSEQ multiplex PCR, and TCRdb's table has in-frame clones only and misses some. The data hold some 160,000 clones, with 85% to 95% observed a single time. The sequence came from an adult in good health. This chain links TRBV6-5 with TRBJ1-3; maybe TRBD1 (6 bases). The sample here was peripheral blood, taken on day 0 of AZD1222 vaccination. CDR3 bases: TGTGCCAGCACTACTACAGGGTGGGAAGGAAACACCATATATTTT. Its protein is CASTTTGWEGNTIYF.